This TCR beta chain came from a study of T cell responses to AZD1222 COVID-19 vaccine. Turning to this clone: What it binds is not known.

Profiled with immunoSEQ multiplex PCR; TCRdb holds only in-frame clones, not every one. The sample shows some 130,000 clones, 85% to 95% of them seen only once. Study observations and caveats: The study reported that nearly half of spike-specific TCRs target unmutated variant regions. Following two doses of AZD1222, Spike-specific TCR breadth and depth rose. Baseline seropositivity characterized only six AZD1222 recipients.

V shed 6 bases and J 2 bases; nucleotides not matched to a gene: 2. CDR3 size: 13 residues. Germline CDR1 is MNHEY and CDR2 is SVGEGT. Specimen: peripheral blood, collected on day 0 of AZD1222 vaccination. The receptor was derived from an adult in good health. This chain joins TRBV6-2 or TRBV6-3 and TRBJ2-3; TRBD2 matches at 7 bases. CDR3 residues: CASSRDYTDTQYF. CDR3 bases: TGTGCCAGCAGCAGGGACTACACAGATACGCAGTATTTT.